This T cell receptor beta chain derives from a study of T cell changes during pregnancy in multiple sclerosis. Profiled with immunoSEQ multiplex PCR; TCRdb holds only in-frame clones, not every one. The profile shows tens of thousands of clones, 94% of them singletons. The CDR3 length is 14 residues. The germline CDR1 and CDR2 sequences are LGHNA and YSLEER. Trimming removed 0 bases from V and 4 bases from J, with 10 bases in between. The TCR was taken from a female donor with multiple sclerosis, enrolled in a pregnancy study. This sample comprised peripheral blood, obtained in the third trimester of pregnancy. The chain recombines TRBV4-3 with TRBJ2-7; the D gene is possibly TRBD1 (6 bases). The CDR3 region has the DNA TGCGCCAGCAGCCAAGAAATAGGACAGTACGAGCAGTACTTC. The encoded protein is CASSQEIGQYEQYF.